The entry below describes one TCR beta chain. The antigen is undetermined. The data originate from a study of cytomegalovirus exposure and HLA in healthy donors. Study-wide background: A prior analysis found about 120 million unique TCR beta sequences from around 190 million T cells. Findings of the study overall: Researchers reported in a later analysis that a missense DCLRE1C variant was tied to TCR beta V- and J-gene trimming. Analysis performed later found 15,000 or so TCR beta sequences associated with HLA alleles at 0.05 false discovery rate.

PCR employed 60 Vbeta and 13 Jbeta primers. Clones were sequenced by immunoSEQ multiplex PCR, and TCRdb holds only the in-frame ones, with some missing. The repertoire includes approximately 170,000 clones, roughly 75% of them detected once, and approximately 4.6% sits in the top ten. Donors counted as nominally healthy when sampled, yet unrecorded immune exposures were likely. The CDR3 is 12 amino acids. Trimming cost V 8 bases and J 1 base, with 9 bases left between them. Germline assignment: CDR1 MNHEY and CDR2 SVGAGI. The chain couples TRBV6-5 to TRBJ2-7; possible D gene TRBD2, 6 bases. Material for sequencing was PBMCs. This clonotype was sampled from a man aged 25 to 45 in good health and CMV-seropositive. CDR3 DNA: TGTGCCAGCTGGGGGGTTTCCTACGAGCAGTACTTC. Protein sequence: CASWGVSYEQYF.